A single sample is the source of the 31 T cell receptor beta chains below, sequenced in a study of spatial heterogeneity in lung cancer. Study-wide results and caveats: Tumoral mutation counts were tracked by counts of expanded intratumoral alpha and beta TCRs.

The sample's time point: sample taken at primary tumor resection. These receptors are not linked to any known antigen. TCRdb recomputed calls from the 5' RACE reads with MiXCR, one row per CDR3 protein. The data show about 13,000 distinct CDR3 sequences, about 6.3% seen once. This specimen was lung tumor tissue, taken at surgery. The source of these receptors is a female donor with early-stage non-small cell lung cancer.

Judged by abundance, this clonotype is medium-sized. The chain combines TRBV28 with TRBJ2-7; D might be TRBD1 (6 bases). The ends were cut back, 3 bases at V and 6 bases at J, with 12 bases in the middle. The CDR3 has 13 amino acids. Germline CDR1 and CDR2: MDHEN and SYDVKM. The CDR3 is CASSFNLGGEQYF. For the CDR3, the DNA is TGTGCCAGCAGTTTCAACCTAGGGGGCGAGCAGTACTTC.

This clonotype is medium-sized. The chain uses TRBV7-9 and TRBJ2-3, with 10 bases matching TRBD2. The CDR3 runs to 17 residues. Germline V gene lookup returns CDR1 SEHNR and CDR2 FQNEAQ (reference sequence). V dropped 5 bases and J dropped 4; count of bases not matched to a gene: 12. The CDR3 nucleotides read TGTGCCAGCAGCCCCCCCCAGCTAGCGGGAGCCTCAGATACGCAGTATTTT. Protein sequence: CASSPPQLAGASDTQYF.

The chain couples TRBV7-2 to TRBJ1-5; D gene unclear. Germline V gives CDR1 SGHTA, CDR2 FQGNSA. V was clipped by 1 base and J by 2 bases, with 6 bases between them. The CDR3 spans 14 residues. The CDR3 loop reads CASSLETGNQPQHF. The CDR3 DNA is TGTGCCAGCAGCTTAGAAACAGGCAATCAGCCCCAGCATTTT.

Judged by abundance, this clonotype is medium-sized. The chain links TRBV7-8 to TRBJ1-4, with TRBD1 matching over 10 bases. Germline CDR1 reads SGHVS; CDR2 reads FQNEAQ. The CDR3 length is 15 residues. With V trimmed by 6 bases and J by 6 bases, 7 bases remained unmatched. This CDR3 reads CASRYGQGVDEKLFF. CDR3 nucleotide sequence: TGTGCCAGCAGATACGGACAGGGGGTGGATGAAAAACTGTTTTTT.

This clonotype was seen many times. J is TRBJ2-7 and V is TRBV6-6; 8 bases are a match to TRBD1. This CDR3 is 14 amino acids long. Germline lookup yields CDR1 MNHNY and CDR2 SVGAGI (reference sequence). The V and J ends lost 5 bases and 6 bases, in that order; junction bases with no gene match: 9. CDR3 in amino acids: CASSIKSTGGEQYF. CDR3 nucleotides: TGTGCCAGCAGTATAAAAAGTACAGGGGGCGAGCAGTACTTC.

This clonotype came up many times. The chain carries TRBV28 and TRBJ2-5; 10 positions match TRBD2. CDR3 length: 14 amino acids. V was pared by 6 bases and J by 5 bases, with 6 bases of the junction left unmatched. Germline loops: CDR1 MDHEN, CDR2 SYDVKM. The CDR3: CASSPSGRRETQYF. The CDR3 DNA sequence: TGTGCCAGCAGCCCTAGCGGGAGAAGGGAGACCCAGTACTTC. Full variable domain (outside the CDR3, taken from reference TRBV28 and TRBJ2-5): DVKVTQSSRYLVKRTGEKVFLECVQDMDHENMFWYRQDPGLGLRLIYFSYDVKMKEKGDIPEGYSVSREKKERFSLILESASTNQTSMYLCASSPSGRRETQYFGPGTRLLVL.

This clonotype was seen many times. V and J are TRBV29-1 and TRBJ1-4; D remains ambiguous. Trimming took 4 bases from V and 4 from J, leaving 10 bases between them. CDR3 length: 13 amino acids. CDR1 and CDR2 (germline): SQVTM, ANQGSEA. The chain's CDR3 is CSVGRGNNEKLFF. In DNA, the CDR3 is TGCAGCGTTGGTCGCGGGAATAATGAAAAACTGTTTTTT. The whole variable domain, filled in from reference TRBV29-1 and TRBJ1-4, reads SAVISQKPSRDICQRGTSLTIQCQVDSQVTMMFWYRQQPGQSLTLIATANQGSEATYESGFVIDKFPISRPNLTFSTLTVSNMSPEDSSIYLCSVGRGNNEKLFFGSGTQLSVL.

By share, this clonotype counts as medium-sized. V usage is TRBV5-1 and J usage is TRBJ2-7; tentative D call: TRBD1 (6 bases). This CDR3 spans 14 amino acids. CDR1 is SGHRS, CDR2 YFSETQ, per germline. Trimming cost V 7 bases and J 6 bases, with 20 bases left between them. The CDR3 DNA reads as TGCGCCAGCTGTCAGGACAGCACCTCTCGCGAGCAGTACTTC. Its protein is CASCQDSTSREQYF.

The table lists this clonotype with many counts. The J gene is TRBJ1-5, the V gene TRBV20-1, with a weak D call TRBD1 (5 bases). Germline V gives CDR1 DFQATT, CDR2 SNEGSKA (reference sequence). Deletions cut 3 bases from V and 3 bases from J, with 9 bases between. The length of the CDR3 is 13 residues. The CDR3, as DNA: TGCAGTGCTAGGCAGGGCATCAATCAGCCCCAGCATTTT. Amino acids: CSARQGINQPQHF.

This clonotype was detected ten times or more. This chain connects TRBV7-3 to TRBJ2-7; a possible D gene is TRBD2 (5 bases). The germline V and J ends were trimmed by 5 bases and 2 bases, with 16 bases remaining between them. Germline CDR1 SGHTA, CDR2 FQGTGA. The CDR3 is made up of 15 amino acids. CDR3 bases: TGTGCCAGCAGCATTCAAAGCGGAGGAACCTACGAGCAGTACTTC. It is translated as CASSIQSGGTYEQYF.

This clonotype was seen repeatedly, ten times or more. The chain has TRBV6-2 or TRBV6-3 and TRBJ2-7; 7 bases fit TRBD1. The CDR3 totals 14 residues. Germline CDR1 reads MNHEY; CDR2 reads SVGEGT. V lost 6 bases to trimming and J lost 4 bases; unmatched junction nucleotides: 9. The CDR3 region is CASRLTGSSYEQYF. In DNA, the CDR3 is TGTGCCAGCAGATTGACAGGGTCTTCATACGAGCAGTACTTC.

This clonotype ranks as medium-sized. V gene TRBV12-5 combines with J gene TRBJ1-5; TRBD1 might be the D (6 bases). The CDR3 totals 20 residues. Germline CDR1 and CDR2: LGHNT and FRNRAP. The V end was cut by 3 bases, the J end by 0 bases, with 24 bases between. CDR3 bases: TGTGCTAGTGGTTTAACCTTGGGGGGCAGGGCATACATTAGCAATCAGCCCCAGCATTTT. It yields the protein CASGLTLGGRAYISNQPQHF. Supplemented by reference TRBV12-5 and TRBJ1-5, the full variable domain reads DARVTQTPRHKVTEMGQEVTMRCQPILGHNTVFWYRQTMMQGLELLAYFRNRAPLDDSGMPKDRFSAEMPDATLATLKIQPSEPRDSAVYFCASGLTLGGRAYISNQPQHFGDGTRLSIL.

This clonotype was observed at least ten times. This chain links TRBV6-2 or TRBV6-3 with TRBJ1-5, with D perhaps matching TRBD1 (5 bases). CDR3 length: 15 residues. The V end lost 0 bases, the J end lost 3 bases, and 9 bases lay between the germline ends. CDR1 MNHEY and CDR2 SVGEGT come from the germline V gene. The DNA for the CDR3 is TGTGCCAGCAGTTACTCACAGGTTCCCAATCAGCCCCAGCATTTT. This codes for CASSYSQVPNQPQHF.

V gene TRBV2 combines with J gene TRBJ2-2; D possibly corresponds to TRBD1 (7 bases). Germline assignment: CDR1 SNHLY and CDR2 FYNNEI. Deletions cut 10 bases from V and 1 base from J, with 19 bases between. CDR3 length: 16 amino acids. The CDR3 protein is CAIPVSGGKNTGELFF. DNA of the CDR3: TGTGCCATCCCCGTCTCAGGGGGGAAGAACACCGGGGAGCTGTTTTTT.

By share, this clonotype counts as medium-sized (0.01 to 0.1%). The CDR3: CASSLVEGYGYTF. CDR3 in DNA: TGTGCCAGCAGCTTAGTTGAGGGGTATGGCTACACCTTC. This chain connects TRBV7-2 to TRBJ1-2; the D gene is possibly TRBD1 (5 bases). The CDR3 loop spans 13 amino acids. Between the trimmed V and J ends, which lost 1 base and 5 bases, there was a span of 8 bases. Germline CDR1 SGHTA, CDR2 FQGNSA.

This clonotype showed up many times. The CDR3 nucleotides are TGCGCCAGCAGCTTGGGGTTGACAGGGAACTATGGCTACACCTTC. Translation: CASSLGLTGNYGYTF. V and J are TRBV5-1 and TRBJ1-2, with 7 positions matching TRBD1. The CDR3 contains 15 residues. Germline V gene data show CDR1 as SGHRS and CDR2 as YFSETQ. The V and J ends lost 0 bases and 2 bases, in that order; junction bases with no gene match: 4.

At least ten counts were recorded for this clonotype. The rearrangement joins TRBV7-2 to TRBJ2-7; TRBD2 is a possible D gene (5 bases). Trimming took 8 bases from V and 0 from J, leaving 17 bases between them. The CDR3 runs to 15 residues. Germline V gives CDR1 SGHTA, CDR2 FQGNSA. The CDR3: CASRDSGKSSYEQYF. CDR3 nucleotide sequence: TGTGCCAGCCGAGATTCGGGAAAGAGCTCCTACGAGCAGTACTTC.

The table lists this clonotype with many counts. The V gene is TRBV7-6, the J gene TRBJ2-7; D not resolved. In germline, CDR1 is SGHVS, CDR2 FNYEAQ. The CDR3 length is 15 residues. V was trimmed by 3 bases and J by 5 bases, leaving 17 bases between them. CDR3 in amino acids: CASSFGVGATDEQYF. In DNA form, the CDR3 reads TGTGCCAGCAGCTTTGGTGTAGGCGCCACGGACGAGCAGTACTTC. Together with reference TRBV7-6 and TRBJ2-7, the CDR3 gives the full variable domain: GAGVSQSPRYKVTKRGQDVALRCDPISGHVSLYWYRQALGQGPEFLTYFNYEAQQDKSGLPNDRFSAERPEGSISTLTIQRTEQRDSAMYRCASSFGVGATDEQYFGPGTRLTVT.

V is TRBV20-1 and J is TRBJ1-1, with D hard to call. With 1 base removed from V and 2 bases from J, the gap between germline ends came to 5 bases. The germline V gene has CDR1 DFQATT and CDR2 SNEGSKA (reference sequence). This CDR3 is 12 amino acids long. The DNA for the CDR3 is TGCAGTGCTAGAGCCCCCAACACTGAAGCTTTCTTT. Translating it yields CSARAPNTEAFF.

This clonotype rates as medium-sized. The rearrangement links TRBV20-1 to TRBJ1-1; TRBD1 agrees at 7 bases. The V segment lost 5 bases and the J segment 0 bases; nucleotides outside the gene matches: 18. The CDR3 runs 18 residues. Germline loops: CDR1 DFQATT, CDR2 SNEGSKA (reference sequence). The CDR3 here is CSASSSGDIRGMNTEAFF. The CDR3 DNA reads as TGCAGTGCTTCATCCTCGGGAGACATCAGGGGGATGAACACTGAAGCTTTCTTT.

This clonotype qualifies as medium-sized (0.01 to 0.1%). The J gene is TRBJ1-5, the V gene TRBV11-2; perhaps TRBD1 as D (6 bases). Deletions cut 2 bases from V and 6 bases from J, with 17 bases between. This CDR3 comprises 16 residues. CDR1 is SGHAT, CDR2 FQNNGV, per germline. CDR3 bases: TGTGCCAGCAGCTTATCGAGAGGGGGATCCGGTCAGCCCCAGCATTTT. Its protein is CASSLSRGGSGQPQHF.

J is TRBJ2-7 and V is TRBV7-2, with 9 positions matching TRBD2. V lost 3 bases to trimming and J lost 2 bases; unmatched junction nucleotides: 2. This CDR3 contains 14 residues. CDR1 SGHTA and CDR2 FQGNSA come from the germline V gene. Written as DNA, the CDR3 is TGTGCCAGCAGCTTTAGCGGGGGCCCCTACGAGCAGTACTTC. The encoded protein is CASSFSGGPYEQYF.

This clonotype occurred many times. Sequence at one end of the junction differs from germline and may be a read error. The rearrangement joins TRBV29-1 to TRBJ2-1, with 13 bases aligning to TRBD2. The CDR3 has 13 residues. CDR1 and CDR2 from the germline V gene are SQVTM and ANQGSEA. The CDR3: CSVESTTSGRKLF. CDR3 in DNA: TGCAGCGTTGAATCCACGACTAGCGGGAGGAAGCTCTTC.

A few counts support this clonotype. The CDR3 protein is CSARDQGTSVDEQYF. Written as DNA, the CDR3 is TGCAGTGCTAGAGATCAGGGGACTAGCGTCGACGAGCAGTACTTC. This chain links TRBV20-1 with TRBJ2-7, with TRBD2 identical over 10 bases. The CDR3 length is 15 residues. CDR1 is DFQATT and CDR2 is SNEGSKA in the germline V gene (reference sequence). J gave up 5 bases and V 0 bases, and 7 bases lay outside the gene matches.

This clonotype is medium-sized. The chain employs TRBV6-5 and TRBJ1-4; TRBD1 aligns across 7 bases. Trimming cost V 2 bases and J 5 bases; bases outside gene matches: 2. The germline V gene encodes CDR1 MNHEY and CDR2 SVGAGI. The CDR3 contains 14 residues. This chain's CDR3 is CASSYLTGNEKLFF. The CDR3 bases are TGTGCCAGCAGTTACCTGACAGGGAATGAAAAACTGTTTTTT.

This clonotype was seen ten or more times. The V and J genes are TRBV18 and TRBJ1-2, with 7 bases fitting TRBD1. Germline trimming cut 6 bases from V and 1 base from J; bases unmatched to any gene: 11. The V gene's germline CDR1 is KGHSH and CDR2 LQKENI. This CDR3 comprises 16 residues. The CDR3 loop reads CASSPGQPLYNYGYTF. In nucleotides, the CDR3 is TGTGCCAGCTCTCCGGGACAGCCCCTATATAACTATGGCTACACCTTC.

By share, this clonotype ranks as medium-sized. This rearrangement joins TRBV5-1 to TRBJ2-7, with 7 bases identical to TRBD2. Trimming cost V 4 bases and J 0 bases; bases outside gene matches: 10. The germline gives CDR1 SGHRS, CDR2 YFSETQ. The CDR3 consists of 16 residues. The CDR3 bases are TGCGCCAGCAGCCCGGCCGAGTCTAGCGGCTCCTACGAGCAGTACTTC. It yields the protein CASSPAESSGSYEQYF.

This clonotype was counted ten times or more. The chain carries TRBV28 and TRBJ1-6; TRBD1 matches at 7 bases. The V gene end was trimmed by 3 bases and the J gene end by 9 bases; junction bases not matched to a gene: 8. Germline assignment: CDR1 MDHEN and CDR2 SYDVKM. This CDR3 comprises 15 residues. CDR3 residues: CASSLARQGGSPLHF. DNA for the CDR3: TGTGCCAGCAGTTTGGCCCGACAGGGAGGTTCACCCCTCCACTTT.

Ten or more counts support this clonotype. The junction departs from germline at one end; a sequencing error may be responsible. This sequence joins TRBV28 and TRBJ2-3; 9 bases align to TRBD1. The CDR3 spans 14 residues. Germline CDR1 MDHEN, CDR2 SYDVKM. CDR3: CASSLSGQGGAVRF. Written as DNA, the CDR3 is TGTGCCAGCAGTTTATCGGGACAGGGCGGAGCTGTCCGGTTT.

This clonotype is classed as medium-sized. The genes are TRBV4-2 and TRBJ1-1, with 9 positions matching TRBD1. This CDR3 spans 17 amino acids. In germline, CDR1 is LGHNA, CDR2 YNFKEQ. V trimming: 3 bases; J trimming: 7 bases; junction bases outside the gene matches: 15. CDR3 loop: CASSHDRLRDRDGEAFF. The CDR3 DNA follows: TGTGCCAGCAGCCACGACCGCCTCCGGGACAGGGATGGTGAAGCTTTCTTT.

The sample holds many counts of this clonotype. This sequence joins TRBV6-1 and TRBJ2-5; D not resolved. Looked up from germline, CDR1 is MNHNS and CDR2 is SASEGT. CDR3 size: 12 residues. V gave up 2 bases and J gave up 7 bases, with 8 bases separating them. The CDR3 DNA follows: TGTGCCAGCAGTGAAATTCCTCGGACCCAGTACTTC. This sequence encodes CASSEIPRTQYF.